A single sample gave rise to the 10 T cell receptor beta chains below, sequenced in a study of PD-L1 blockade in urothelial cancer. Stated time point: pretreatment peripheral blood. Generated by immunoSEQ multiplex PCR, the TCRdb table keeps only in-frame clones and is missing some. The sample records roughly 120,000 clones, 65% to 85% being singletons. Here the sequenced sample was PBMCs, taken around atezolizumab (anti-PD-L1) treatment. The receptor set was obtained from a man aged 50-59 years with urothelial cancer.

This chain joins TRBV28 and TRBJ2-4; TRBD2 matches 7 bases. The germline gives CDR1 MDHEN, CDR2 SYDVKM. CDR3 size: 15 residues. V lost 7 bases to trimming and J lost 2 bases; unmatched junction nucleotides: 8. The CDR3 DNA reads as TGTGCCAGCATCCCAAGGGGAGGGACCAAAAACATTCAGTACTTC. Translated: CASIPRGGTKNIQYF.

The chain carries TRBV7-2 and TRBJ2-5; 11 bases agree with TRBD2. V lost 5 bases, J lost 5 bases, and 7 bases stayed unmatched. The CDR3 runs 15 residues. Germline CDR1 reads SGHTA; CDR2 reads FQGNSA. CDR3 sequence (DNA): TGTGCCAGCAGCCCAAGACTAGCGGGATCTGAGACCCAGTACTTC. This codes for CASSPRLAGSETQYF.

This clone was recorded a few times. This chain links TRBV7-8 with TRBJ2-3; possible D gene TRBD1, 5 bases. There are 14 residues in the CDR3. V lost 1 base to trimming and J lost 5 bases, with 10 bases between them. Looked up from germline, CDR1 is SGHVS and CDR2 is FQNEAQ. CDR3 coding DNA: TGTGCCAGCAGCTTAGAGGGGCTTGGAGATACGCAGTATTTT. It specifies CASSLEGLGDTQYF.

The V call is TRBV7-2, the J call TRBJ2-1; 9 nucleotides match TRBD2. This CDR3 has 15 amino acids. After removal of 5 bases from V and 2 bases from J, the junction contained 4 bases not matched to a gene. Germline V CDR1 and CDR2: SGHTA, FQGNSA. CDR3 coding DNA: TGTGCCAGCAGCGGGGGGACTAGCCCCTACAATGAGCAGTTCTTC. Translating it yields CASSGGTSPYNEQFF.

This rearrangement joins TRBV5-8 to TRBJ2-3, with D possibly being TRBD1 (5 bases). Trimming removed 4 bases from V and 9 bases from J, with 15 bases in between. The CDR3 runs to 13 residues. CDR1 is SGHTS, CDR2 YDEGEE, per germline. The DNA for the CDR3 is TGTGCCAGCAGCCTCCAAGGGGCAGGGACGCAGTATTTT. Its translation: CASSLQGAGTQYF. Full variable domain (remainder filled in from reference TRBV5-8 and TRBJ2-3): EAGVTQSPTHLIKTRGQQATLRCSPISGHTSVYWYQQALGLGLQFLLWYDEGEERNRGNFPPRFSGRQFPNYSSELNVNALELEDSALYLCASSLQGAGTQYFGPGTRLTVL.

The chain recombines TRBV7-3 with TRBJ1-2; the match to TRBD1 covers 10 bases. Germline V gene lookup returns CDR1 SGHTA and CDR2 FQGTGA. J gave up 8 bases and V 4 bases, and 4 bases lay outside the gene matches. CDR3 length: 13 residues. The CDR3 sequence: CASSSPGQGGYTF. The CDR3 DNA reads TGTGCCAGCAGCTCGCCGGGACAGGGGGGCTACACCTTC. Looking up the rest from reference TRBV7-3 and TRBJ1-2 gives the full variable domain: GAGVSQTPSNKVTEKGKYVELRCDPISGHTALYWYRQSLGQGPEFLIYFQGTGAADDSGLPNDRFFAVRPEGSVSTLKIQRTERGDSAVYLCASSSPGQGGYTFGSGTRLTVV.

The chain links TRBV7-2 to TRBJ2-3; 16 bases align to TRBD2. CDR3 size: 18 residues. The trim removed 5 bases at V and 1 base at J, leaving 6 bases unmatched. The germline CDR1 and CDR2 sequences are SGHTA and FQGNSA. The CDR3 loop reads CASSPRGLAGGGTDTQYF. As DNA, the CDR3 is TGTGCCAGCAGCCCCCGGGGACTAGCGGGAGGGGGCACAGATACGCAGTATTTT.

V is TRBV10-3 and J is TRBJ2-7, with D maybe TRBD2 (7 bases). The V gene's germline CDR1 is ENHRY and CDR2 SYGVKD. The ends were cut back, 5 bases at V and 6 bases at J, with 20 bases in the middle. The CDR3 spans 15 residues. For the CDR3, the DNA is TGTGCCATCAGTTGGGGGGGGACCAGGGGTAGCGAGCAGTACTTC. It specifies CAISWGGTRGSEQYF.

This clone came up once. Mismatch with germline at one junction end may stem from a read error. The rearrangement links TRBV7-9 to TRBJ2-7; 12 bases align to TRBD2. CDR3 length: 14 amino acids. In germline, CDR1 is SEHNR, CDR2 FQNEAQ (reference sequence). The CDR3 DNA is TGTGCCAGCAGCTCCAGACTAGCGGGAGAGAAGTGGAACTTC. Translation gives CASSSRLAGEKWNF.

This clone has only a few counts. The genes are TRBV6-1 and TRBJ2-7, with D possibly being TRBD2 (6 bases). The CDR3 has 14 residues. V was pared by 1 base and J by 1 base, with 8 bases between. The germline CDR1 and CDR2 sequences are MNHNS and SASEGT. CDR3 protein: CASSEVGGSYEQYF. As DNA, the CDR3 is TGTGCCAGCAGTGAAGTTGGGGGGTCCTACGAGCAGTACTTC.